The entry below describes one T cell receptor beta chain. Antigen specificity is unknown. The data are from a study of shared clonotypes between healthy human individuals. Study findings and constraints: Of the naive CD4 clonotypes, about 5.4% were shared across several donors.

The CDR3 runs to 13 residues. The method was immunoSEQ multiplex PCR; TCRdb's version includes in-frame clones alone and lacks a portion of them. In the table there are hundreds of thousands of clones, approximately 79% of which are singletons. The chain is built from TRBV21-1 and TRBJ2-7; the D call TRBD2 from the table was never checked on the DNA. TRBV21-1 is listed as a pseudogene. This clonotype was obtained from a woman in her twenties or thirties in good health. Sequencing input: memory CD4+ T cells sorted from blood. Subset here: CD45RA-negative fraction. In DNA form, the CDR3 reads TGTGCCAGCAGCAAAGTAGTTATCCTAGAGCAGTACTTC. Residues: CASSKVVILEQYF.